This TCR beta chain was recorded in a study of blood T cell repertoires in COVID-19. Looking at the study overall: Sites in the United States, Italy and Spain provided acute and convalescent COVID-19 samples. PBMCs, B-cell-depleted T cells, or T cells provided the cDNA or gDNA that made up the material.

Original processing methods: Amplifying reference gene primers gave estimates of nucleated cell counts. Method: immunoSEQ multiplex PCR; TCRdb's copy keeps in-frame clones and lacks some. The V and J calls and clone size were taken over from that table, and D and trimming were inferred from the DNA. The sample gives about 150,000 clones, 65% to 85% of which show up once; 3.7% is in the top ten. CDR1 SGHNT and CDR2 YENEEA come from the germline V gene. V lost 5 bases to trimming and J lost 4 bases; unmatched junction nucleotides: 10. CDR3 length equals 15 residues. A single count supports this clone. This chain links TRBV11-3 with TRBJ1-1; 7 nucleotides agree with TRBD1. The clonotype originates from a woman aged 80 or older with acute or convalescent COVID-19. The sample comprised peripheral blood. The CDR3 DNA reads as TGTGCCAGCAGCCCAGGGGGAACAGGTTCCACTGAAGCTTTCTTT. This translates into CASSPGGTGSTEAFF.